This TCR beta chain was obtained from a study of blood T cell repertoires in COVID-19. Study details: From the United States, Italy and Spain came samples of acute and convalescent COVID-19.

TCRdb's copy holds only in-frame clones and misses some; the assay was immunoSEQ multiplex PCR. Of under 200,000 clones in the sample, approximately 77% were seen once. Self-reported history from a screening survey and questionnaire set each donor's cohort. V shed 6 bases and J 9 bases; nucleotides not matched to a gene: 7. The CDR3 is made up of 13 amino acids. This chain uses TRBV12-3 or TRBV12-4 with TRBJ1-3; 8 positions agree with TRBD1. The TCR comes from a man aged 60 to 75 who had recovered from COVID-19. Input material: PBMCs or T cells enriched from blood (not recorded which). The CDR3 DNA follows: TGTGCCAGCAGCCAGACAGGGGCGGGCACCATATATTTT. Amino acids: CASSQTGAGTIYF.